A selection of T cell receptor beta chains follows, all from one sample in a study of control samples from healthy donors and cancer patients. The table came from immunoSEQ multiplex PCR; TCRdb's copy has only in-frame clones and leaves some out. Of about 140,000 clones listed, under 95% are singletons. The sample comprised blood. Every receptor here comes from a man aged 40-49 years in good health. Each CDR3 is given with its conserved first and last residue. A D gene is named only where the DNA matches it firmly. Size is stated for part of the rows, as once, few or many counts, or as a class when the clone is expanded.

>-|once|TRBJ2-5|TRBV9
CASSAFQETQYF
TGTGCCAGCAGCGCCTTCCAAGAGACCCAGTACTTC
>-|-|TRBJ2-4|TRBV28
CASSSGEKNIQYF
TGTGCCAGCAGTTCAGGGGAGAAAAACATTCAGTACTTC
>-|-|TRBJ2-7|TRBV5-6
CASSRGQSSYEQYF
TGTGCCAGCAGCCGAGGACAGAGCTCCTACGAGCAGTACTTC
>-|-|TRBJ2-2|TRBV27
CASSLRGTGSGGAGELFF
TGTGCCAGCAGTTTACGTGGGACAGGGTCCGGGGGGGCCGGGGAGCTGTTTTTT
>TRBD1|-|TRBJ1-2|TRBV28
CASSQDRAAYTF
TGTGCCAGCAGCCAGGACAGGGCCGCCTACACCTTC
>TRBD1|-|TRBJ1-5|TRBV5-6
CASSSIRDSRTDQPQHF
TGTGCCAGCAGCTCTATACGGGACAGCCGAACCGATCAGCCCCAGCATTTT
>-|once|TRBJ2-1|TRBV6-5
CASSYGGPNNEQFF
TGTGCCAGCAGTTACGGCGGTCCGAACAATGAGCAGTTCTTC
>TRBD1|-|TRBJ2-2|TRBV11-3
CASRKGTGNTGELFF
TGTGCCAGCAGAAAGGGGACAGGGAACACCGGGGAGCTGTTTTTT
>-|-|TRBJ1-1|TRBV28
CASTVGGGWTEAFF
TGTGCCAGCACCGTCGGGGGGGGTTGGACTGAAGCTTTCTTT
>TRBD1|-|TRBJ1-5|TRBV28
CASSLPFLGGNSNQPQHF
TGTGCCAGCAGTTTACCTTTTTTAGGGGGCAATAGCAATCAGCCCCAGCATTTT
>TRBD2|-|TRBJ2-7|TRBV19
CASSPTSGIYEQYF
TGTGCCAGTAGCCCGACTAGCGGGATTTACGAGCAGTACTTC
>-|once|TRBJ1-1|TRBV11-2
CASSFWYTEAFF
TGTGCCAGCAGCTTCTGGTACACTGAAGCTTTCTTT
>-|-|TRBJ2-1|TRBV9
CASSPPAGERYNEQFF
TGTGCCAGCAGCCCACCCGCCGGGGAGCGATACAATGAGCAGTTCTTC
>-|-|TRBJ2-2|TRBV12-5
CASGLVLSVGELFF
TGTGCTAGTGGTTTGGTACTGTCTGTAGGGGAGCTGTTTTTT
>-|-|TRBJ2-5|TRBV2
CASSDYGWIETQYF
TGTGCCAGCAGTGATTACGGGTGGATCGAGACCCAGTACTTC
>-|few|TRBJ1-1|TRBV4-2
CASSQSKYSLAEAFF
TGTGCCAGCAGCCAATCCAAATACAGTCTCGCTGAAGCTTTCTTT
>-|-|TRBJ2-3|TRBV23-1
CASSWGQNTDTQYF
TGCGCCTCGTCGTGGGGCCAGAACACAGATACGCAGTATTTT
>TRBD2|-|TRBJ2-7|TRBV7-2
CASSFGTSGIRVSYEQYF
TGTGCCAGCAGCTTCGGGACTAGCGGGATCCGGGTCTCCTACGAGCAGTACTTC
>-|-|TRBJ2-1|TRBV7-9
CASTRPPGSDEQFF
TGTGCCAGCACCAGACCCCCGGGGAGCGATGAGCAGTTCTTC
>-|-|TRBJ2-5|TRBV29-1
CSVDRDYQETQYF
TGCAGCGTTGATCGGGATTACCAAGAGACCCAGTACTTC
>-|-|TRBJ1-1|TRBV24-1
CATSGSGYQNTEAFF
TGTGCCACCAGTGGGTCGGGATACCAGAACACTGAAGCTTTCTTT
>-|once|TRBJ2-7|TRBV18
CASSPRGGLEQYF
TGTGCCAGCTCACCGAGGGGGGGGCTCGAGCAGTACTTC
>-|once|TRBJ1-2|TRBV10-3
CAISERTANYGYTF
TGTGCCATCAGTGAGCGGACGGCTAACTATGGCTACACCTTC
>-|-|TRBJ1-3|TRBV2
CASSVGELNTIYF
TGTGCCAGCAGTGTAGGGGAGCTAAACACCATATATTTT
>TRBD1|-|TRBJ1-3|TRBV30
CAWSRITGAGNTIYF
TGTGCCTGGAGTCGCATTACAGGGGCCGGAAACACCATATATTTT
>-|-|TRBJ1-2|TRBV7-9
CASSRGHPPTNYGYTF
TGTGCCAGCAGCCGGGGACATCCACCAACTAACTATGGCTACACCTTC
>-|-|TRBJ2-7|TRBV7-8
CASSLGDLWEQYF
TGTGCCAGCAGCTTAGGGGACCTATGGGAGCAGTACTTC
>-|-|TRBJ1-1|TRBV19
CASSNTVDTEAFF
TGTGCCAGTAGTAACACGGTGGACACTGAAGCTTTCTTT
>-|-|TRBJ2-1|TRBV3-1/TRBV3-2
CASSQARLVGPNEQFF
TGTGCCAGCAGCCAAGCACGGCTAGTGGGGCCCAATGAGCAGTTCTTC
>-|-|TRBJ1-2|TRBV28
CASRAGTVYGYTF
TGTGCCAGCAGGGCCGGGACGGTTTATGGCTACACCTTC
>TRBD1|few|TRBJ1-5|TRBV7-3
CASSLLDRDQPQHF
TGTGCCAGCAGCCTTCTGGACAGGGATCAGCCCCAGCATTTT
>-|-|TRBJ1-1|TRBV29-1
CSVTTVPEAFF
TGCAGCGTTACTACAGTCCCTGAAGCTTTCTTT
>-|-|TRBJ1-1|TRBV28
CASSPGHNTEAFF
TGTGCCAGCAGTCCGGGACATAACACTGAAGCTTTCTTT
>TRBD1|-|TRBJ2-7|TRBV5-1
CASSPRDRGYEQYF
TGCGCCAGCAGCCCCCGGGACAGGGGCTACGAGCAGTACTTC
>TRBD1|-|TRBJ1-2|TRBV30
CAWSVPGTGRGYTF
TGTGCCTGGAGTGTCCCTGGGACAGGGAGAGGCTACACCTTC
>TRBD2|-|TRBJ2-7|TRBV14
CASSLPGLVYEQYF
TGTGCCAGCAGCCTACCGGGACTAGTCTACGAGCAGTACTTC
>-|-|TRBJ1-2|TRBV27
CASSLSMSPTESDGYTF
TGTGCCAGCAGTTTATCGATGTCCCCGACAGAGTCAGATGGCTACACCTTC